A single TCR beta chain is shown here with its context. Its antigen is as yet unknown. Trimming cost V 7 bases and J 3 bases; bases outside gene matches: 3. The germline CDR1 and CDR2 sequences are MNHNS and SASEGT. The CDR3 runs to 12 residues. This sample was included in a study of cytomegalovirus exposure and HLA in healthy donors. Study conclusions and caveats: Altogether, around 160 TCR beta chains were recorded as cytomegalovirus-associated. Most TCR sequences were rare, but some public TCRs occurred in many donors.

Generated by immunoSEQ multiplex PCR, the TCRdb table keeps only in-frame clones and is missing some. The profile covers fewer than 250,000 clones, with around 90% appearing a single time and 1.5% to 2% taken by the ten largest. Sample: PBMCs. The chain joins TRBV6-1 to TRBJ2-7; 7 nucleotides align to TRBD2. The receptor comes from a woman younger than 35 in good health and CMV-seropositive. CDR3 protein: CASTSGDYEQYF. The CDR3, as DNA: TGTGCCAGCACTAGCGGTGACTACGAGCAGTACTTC.